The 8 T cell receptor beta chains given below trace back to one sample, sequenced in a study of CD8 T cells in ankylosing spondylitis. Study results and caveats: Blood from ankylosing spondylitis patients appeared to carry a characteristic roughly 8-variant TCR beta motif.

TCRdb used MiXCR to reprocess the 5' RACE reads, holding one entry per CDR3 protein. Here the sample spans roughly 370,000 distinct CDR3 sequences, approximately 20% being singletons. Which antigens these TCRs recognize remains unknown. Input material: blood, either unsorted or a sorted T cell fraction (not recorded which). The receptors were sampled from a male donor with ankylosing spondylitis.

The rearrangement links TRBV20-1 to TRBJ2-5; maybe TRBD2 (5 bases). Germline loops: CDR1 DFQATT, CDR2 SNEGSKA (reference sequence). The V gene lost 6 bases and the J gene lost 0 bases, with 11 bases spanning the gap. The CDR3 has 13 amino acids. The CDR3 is CSANGGDQETQYF. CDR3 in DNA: TGCAGTGCCAACGGAGGCGACCAAGAGACCCAGTACTTC.

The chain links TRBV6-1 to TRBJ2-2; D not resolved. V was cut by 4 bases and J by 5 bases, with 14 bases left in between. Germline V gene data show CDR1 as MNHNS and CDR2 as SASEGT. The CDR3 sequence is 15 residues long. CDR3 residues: CASSARKGWTGELFF. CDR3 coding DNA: TGTGCCAGCAGTGCGCGTAAGGGTTGGACCGGGGAGCTGTTTTTT.

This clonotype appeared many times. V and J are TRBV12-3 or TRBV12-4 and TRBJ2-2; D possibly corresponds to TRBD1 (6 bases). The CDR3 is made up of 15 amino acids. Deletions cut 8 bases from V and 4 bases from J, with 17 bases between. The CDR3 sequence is CASSQGRRGTGELFF. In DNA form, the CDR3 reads TGTGCCAGCTCCCAGGGGCGCCGAGGCACCGGGGAGCTGTTTTTT.

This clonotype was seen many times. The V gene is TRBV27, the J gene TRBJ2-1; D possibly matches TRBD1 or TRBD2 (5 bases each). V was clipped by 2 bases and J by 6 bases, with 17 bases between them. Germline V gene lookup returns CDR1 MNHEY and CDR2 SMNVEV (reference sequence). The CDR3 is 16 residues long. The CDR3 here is CASSLIPGSAPNEQFF. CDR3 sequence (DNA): TGTGCCAGCAGTTTAATCCCAGGGAGCGCTCCCAATGAGCAGTTCTTC.

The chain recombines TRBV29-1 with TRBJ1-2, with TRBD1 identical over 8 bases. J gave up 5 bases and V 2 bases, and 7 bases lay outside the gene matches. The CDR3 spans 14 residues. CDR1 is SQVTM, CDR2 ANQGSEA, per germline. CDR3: CSVERGDRRYGYTF. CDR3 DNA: TGCAGCGTTGAAAGGGGGGACAGGAGATATGGCTACACCTTC. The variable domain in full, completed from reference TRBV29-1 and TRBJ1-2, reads SAVISQKPSRDICQRGTSLTIQCQVDSQVTMMFWYRQQPGQSLTLIATANQGSEATYESGFVIDKFPISRPNLTFSTLTVSNMSPEDSSIYLCSVERGDRRYGYTFGSGTRLTVV.

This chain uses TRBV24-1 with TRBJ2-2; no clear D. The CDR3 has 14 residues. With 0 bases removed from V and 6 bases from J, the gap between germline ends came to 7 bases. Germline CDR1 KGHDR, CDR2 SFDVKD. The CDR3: CATSDLVAAGELFF. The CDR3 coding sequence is TGTGCCACCAGTGATTTGGTGGCCGCCGGGGAGCTGTTTTTT.

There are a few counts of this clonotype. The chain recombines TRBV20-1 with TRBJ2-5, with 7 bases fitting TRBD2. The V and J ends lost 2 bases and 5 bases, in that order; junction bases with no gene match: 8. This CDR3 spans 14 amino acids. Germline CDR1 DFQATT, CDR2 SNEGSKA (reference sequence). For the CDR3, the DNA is TGCAGTGCTAGAACCCCTAGCGGTGGGGAGACCCAGTACTTC. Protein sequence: CSARTPSGGETQYF.

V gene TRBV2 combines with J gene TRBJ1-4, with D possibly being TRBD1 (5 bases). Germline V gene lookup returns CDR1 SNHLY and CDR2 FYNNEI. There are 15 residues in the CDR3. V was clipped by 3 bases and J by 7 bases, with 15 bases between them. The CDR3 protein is CASSDWGEGIEKLFF. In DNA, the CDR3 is TGTGCCAGCAGTGATTGGGGGGAAGGAATTGAAAAACTGTTTTTT.